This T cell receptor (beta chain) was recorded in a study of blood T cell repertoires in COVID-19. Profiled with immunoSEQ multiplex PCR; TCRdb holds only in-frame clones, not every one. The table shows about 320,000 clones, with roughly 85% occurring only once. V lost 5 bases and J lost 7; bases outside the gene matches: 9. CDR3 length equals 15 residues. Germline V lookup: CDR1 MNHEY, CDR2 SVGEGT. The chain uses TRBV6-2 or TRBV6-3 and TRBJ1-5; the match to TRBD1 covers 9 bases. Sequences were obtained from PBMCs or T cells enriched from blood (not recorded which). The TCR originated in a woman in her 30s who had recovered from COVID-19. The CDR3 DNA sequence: TGTGCCAGCAGTCCCCGGACAGGGGATCGGCAGCCCCAGCATTTT. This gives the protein CASSPRTGDRQPQHF.